A selection of T cell receptor beta chains follows, all from one sample in a study of shared clonotypes between healthy human individuals. Clones were read by immunoSEQ multiplex PCR, and TCRdb kept only the in-frame ones, dropping some. The table records about 1 million clones, roughly 80% of them present only once. The specimen sequenced was memory CD4+ T cells sorted from blood. The receptors originated from a man between 18 and 29 years old in good health. The CDR3 runs from the conserved cysteine through the conserved F or W. Each record gives: D gene, J gene, clone size, V gene, CDR3 protein, CDR3 DNA. D genes are given only for firm matches. Not every row has a clone size; where given, it reads once, few, many or a size class.

TRBD1 TRBJ2-7 NA TRBV5-6 CASSWGGQGNYEQYF TGTGCCAGCAGCTGGGGGGGACAGGGAAACTACGAGCAGTACTTC
TRBD1 TRBJ1-4 few TRBV30 CAWSETGTGNNEKLFF TGTGCCTGGAGCGAGACCGGGACAGGGAATAATGAAAAACTGTTTTTT
NA TRBJ1-5 NA TRBV2 CASSDGMMGNQPQHF TGTGCCAGCAGTGACGGAATGATGGGCAATCAGCCCCAGCATTTT
NA TRBJ1-2 NA TRBV18 CASSPTKGQSYGYTF TGTGCCAGCTCACCAACTAAAGGACAGAGCTATGGCTACACCTTC
TRBD2 TRBJ2-5 once TRBV18 CASSPTSGDGAETQYF TGTGCCAGCTCACCGACTAGCGGGGACGGTGCGGAGACCCAGTACTTC
NA TRBJ2-3 NA TRBV29-1 CSVARADTQYF TGCAGCGTGGCGAGGGCAGATACGCAGTATTTT
TRBD2 TRBJ2-5 NA TRBV7-9 CASSLAGLAVETQYF TGTGCCAGCAGCTTAGCGGGACTAGCGGTGGAGACCCAGTACTTC
NA TRBJ2-3 NA TRBV9 CASSGPVSTDTQYF TGTGCCAGCAGCGGTCCGGTTAGCACAGATACGCAGTATTTT
NA TRBJ2-2 NA TRBV7-2 CASSLEAGSNTGELFF TGTGCCAGCAGCTTAGAGGCAGGGTCGAACACCGGGGAGCTGTTTTTT
TRBD1 TRBJ2-2 NA TRBV5-1 CASSPGQGAGTGELFF TGCGCCAGCAGCCCGGGACAGGGGGCCGGCACCGGGGAGCTGTTTTTT
NA TRBJ2-3 NA TRBV30 CAWSVLSDTQYF TGTGCCTGGAGTGTATTATCAGATACGCAGTATTTT
NA TRBJ1-5 NA TRBV19 CASSERDPGRDQPQHF TGTGCCAGTAGTGAAAGGGACCCAGGGAGGGACCAGCCCCAGCATTTT
TRBD2 TRBJ2-2 NA TRBV6-6 CASSQSRESSGELFF TGTGCCAGCAGCCAGTCGCGGGAGAGTTCCGGGGAGCTGTTTTTT
NA TRBJ1-2 NA TRBV19 CASRGPHRANYGYTF TGTGCCAGTAGGGGACCGCACCGCGCTAACTATGGCTACACCTTC
TRBD1 TRBJ2-7 NA TRBV11-2 CASSPQWGGQGSF TGTGCCAGCAGCCCCCAATGGGGGGGACAGGGATCTTTC
NA TRBJ2-7 NA TRBV6-5 CASTPGGGSSYEQYF TGTGCCAGCACTCCAGGCGGGGGCAGTTCCTACGAGCAGTACTTC
NA TRBJ1-2 NA TRBV2 CASKVGLMGYGYTF TGTGCCAGCAAGGTTGGGCTTATGGGTTATGGCTACACCTTC
NA TRBJ1-5 once TRBV18 CASSPDRNQPQHF TGTGCCAGCTCACCGGACCGAAATCAGCCCCAGCATTTT
NA TRBJ2-3 few TRBV5-1 CASSLSRGGDTQYF TGCGCCAGCAGCTTGTCCAGGGGTGGAGATACGCAGTATTTT
NA TRBJ1-3 NA TRBV25-1 CASSPRGSGNTIYF TGTGCCAGCAGCCCTAGGGGCTCTGGAAACACCATATATTTT
TRBD1 TRBJ2-5 many TRBV19 CASSIVAGQGWKTQYF TGTGCCAGTAGTATAGTGGCGGGACAGGGGTGGAAGACCCAGTACTTC
NA TRBJ1-3 NA TRBV7-4 CASSSPGNTIYF TGTGCCAGCAGCTCCCCTGGAAACACCATATATTTT
NA TRBJ2-3 NA TRBV7-9 CASSSKPGPTSTDTQYF TGTGCCAGCAGCTCTAAACCGGGCCCTACTAGCACAGATACGCAGTATTTT
TRBD1 TRBJ2-7 few TRBV2 CASSETGGPYEQYF TGTGCCAGCAGTGAGACAGGGGGCCCCTACGAGCAGTACTTC
NA TRBJ2-7 once TRBV5-4 CASSRDGLGEQYF TGTGCCAGCAGCCGCGACGGTTTAGGCGAGCAGTACTTC
TRBD2 TRBJ2-1 NA TRBV13 CASSPLSLLAGGYNEQFF TGTGCCAGCAGCCCCCTCTCTTTACTAGCGGGAGGGTATAATGAGCAGTTCTTC
TRBD1 TRBJ2-1 NA TRBV27 CASSTTTGNEQFF TGTGCCAGCAGTACTACGACAGGGAATGAGCAGTTCTTC
TRBD1 TRBJ2-2 NA TRBV19 CASKESTGEIGELFF TGTGCCAGTAAAGAATCGACAGGGGAGATCGGGGAGCTGTTTTTT
NA TRBJ1-6 NA TRBV6-1 CASYERTYNSPLHF TGTGCCAGCTATGAAAGAACCTATAATTCACCCCTCCACTTT
TRBD1 TRBJ1-2 few TRBV18 CASSQRDSGYTF TGTGCCAGCTCACAACGGGACAGCGGCTACACCTTC
NA TRBJ1-2 NA TRBV28 CASSPSSLAGRYGYTF TGTGCCAGCAGCCCCTCCAGTCTCGCAGGGCGCTATGGCTACACCTTC
NA TRBJ1-3 NA TRBV7-2 CASSRQGSGNTIYF TGTGCCAGCAGCCGTCAGGGCTCTGGAAACACCATATATTTT
TRBD2 TRBJ2-3 NA TRBV5-1 CASSPGLAASTDTQYF TGCGCCAGCAGCCCGGGACTAGCGGCCTCTACAGATACGCAGTATTTT
TRBD1 TRBJ1-1 NA TRBV6-6 CASSTRGGQGAEAFF TGTGCCAGCAGCACACGGGGCGGACAGGGAGCTGAAGCTTTCTTT
TRBD1 TRBJ2-5 NA TRBV2 CASSLTPGTGQETQYF TGTGCCAGCAGTCTTACCCCCGGGACAGGGCAAGAGACCCAGTACTTC
NA TRBJ2-2 few TRBV6-1 CASSEYLSFGSEQNTGELFF TGTGCCAGCAGTGAATATCTGAGTTTTGGGAGTGAACAGAACACCGGGGAGCTGTTTTTT
NA TRBJ2-2 NA TRBV5-6 CASSLGQQNTGELFF TGTGCCAGCAGCTTAGGACAGCAAAACACCGGGGAGCTGTTTTTT
NA TRBJ1-1 few TRBV27 CASRPLQAGYTEAFF TGTGCCAGCAGACCTCTCCAGGCAGGGTACACTGAAGCTTTCTTT
TRBD1 TRBJ2-7 NA TRBV15 CATSSAVGDRGYEQYF TGTGCCACCAGCAGTGCAGTGGGGGACAGGGGCTACGAGCAGTACTTC
NA TRBJ2-7 NA TRBV28 CASSLLRGALLYEQYF TGTGCCAGCAGTTTATTACGGGGGGCCTTACTATACGAGCAGTACTTC
NA TRBJ2-7 NA TRBV5-6 CASSSRSMQYF TGTGCCAGCAGCTCACGGAGTATGCAGTACTTC
NA TRBJ1-1 NA TRBV29-1 CSVDSGQEAFF TGCAGCGTTGATTCAGGGCAAGAAGCTTTCTTT
TRBD1 TRBJ1-5 NA TRBV10-3 CAISEEGQGRRSNQPQHF TGTGCCATCAGTGAGGAGGGACAGGGTAGGAGAAGCAATCAGCCCCAGCATTTT
TRBD2 TRBJ2-3 NA TRBV10-3 CAISEVFGLSGSNKDTQYF TGTGCCATCAGTGAGGTGTTCGGCCTAAGCGGGAGTAATAAAGATACGCAGTATTTT
NA TRBJ2-7 NA TRBV5-1 CASSLAPSYEQYF TGCGCCAGCAGCTTGGCACCGTCCTACGAGCAGTACTTC
TRBD1 TRBJ1-1 NA TRBV7-2 CASTPIRDSTSGAFF TGTGCCAGCACCCCTATCCGGGACAGCACTAGCGGAGCTTTCTTT
TRBD2 TRBJ2-7 NA TRBV5-6 CASSWGRGLEAYEQYF TGTGCCAGCAGCTGGGGGAGGGGACTCGAGGCCTACGAGCAGTACTTC
NA TRBJ1-1 NA TRBV5-8 CASSFADGGATEAFF TGTGCCAGCAGCTTCGCCGATGGGGGGGCGACTGAAGCTTTCTTT